This T cell receptor (beta chain) was identified in a study of T cell repertoires in cytomegalovirus infection (dated by TCRdb to 2018 to 2020). Some background on the complete study: Donor HLA type was relevant to the analysis, as public TCR beta signatures indicated carriage of CMV infection together with the matching HLA type. Overall results and qualifications from the work: The ex vivo response was dominated by HLA-C-restricted CMV-specific TCR beta clonotypes, which also provided the single most frequent clonotype in two of eight donors. Cumulative frequency of public TCR beta family members discriminated carriers of CMV infection plus the relevant HLA type in this cohort and an independent approximately 350-donor cohort.

Germline trimming: 4 bases from V, 3 bases from J; junction bases outside gene matches: 15. The CDR3, from cysteine to phenylalanine, totals 17 residues. The kept DNA is CDR3 alone, 51 bases in frame from the first base. Via the germline V gene, CDR1 is MDHEN and CDR2 SYDVKM. Sequenced on an Illumina HiSeq 1500. The public reads were quality trimmed at Q25 with fastp and then assembled into clones with MiXCR by TCRdb, keeping productive beta chains. Each entry is one CDR3 protein sequence, shown with its most common DNA and genes. For this sample the table gives 480,000 or so distinct CDR3 sequences, of which approximately 10% were detected only once. The ten largest account for roughly a tenth of the sample. This clonotype has at least ten counts. Its cognate antigen has yet to be identified. Qualities for individual bases were not recorded, and no much larger clone is one base off.

The source material was PBMCs. This receptor was identified in a human donor in good health (CMV status not recorded). Some clones in this sample may be carry-over from other donors' samples. The rearranged segments are TRBV28 and TRBJ2-7; a stretch of 7 junction bases matches TRBD2. The CDR3 in this case is CASSSQSGGRGIYEQYF. The nucleotide sequence is given as TGTGCCAGCAGTTCTCAATCTGGTGGGAGGGGAATCTACGAGCAGTACTTC.